This T cell receptor (beta chain) was identified during a study of blood T cell repertoires in COVID-19. Some clones are missing from TCRdb's copy, which holds only in-frame ones; the method was immunoSEQ multiplex PCR. The sample includes just over 150,000 clones, roughly 85% of them seen just once. This clone was seen a single time. V lost 6 bases and J lost 1; bases outside the gene matches: 0. The CDR3 has 14 amino acids. Germline assignment: CDR1 WSHSY and CDR2 SAAADI. This chain links TRBV10-2 with TRBJ1-1, with 12 bases aligning to TRBD1. Sequencing used peripheral blood. The sequence derives from a human donor with acute or convalescent COVID-19. The donor label of this sample is uncertain. CDR3 sequence: CASRGQGANTEAFF. The CDR3 coding sequence is TGCGCCAGCAGGGGACAGGGGGCGAACACTGAAGCTTTCTTT.